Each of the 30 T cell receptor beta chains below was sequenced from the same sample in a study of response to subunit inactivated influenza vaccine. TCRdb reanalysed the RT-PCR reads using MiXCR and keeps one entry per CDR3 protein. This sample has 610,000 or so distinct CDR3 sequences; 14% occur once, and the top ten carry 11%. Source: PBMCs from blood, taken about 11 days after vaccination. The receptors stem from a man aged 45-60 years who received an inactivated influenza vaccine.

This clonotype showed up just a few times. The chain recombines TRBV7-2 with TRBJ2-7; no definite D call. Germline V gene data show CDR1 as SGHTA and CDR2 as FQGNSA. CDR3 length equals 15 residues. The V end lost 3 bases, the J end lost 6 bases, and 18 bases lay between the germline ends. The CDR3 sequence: CASSFGSNSESEQYF. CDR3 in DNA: TGTGCCAGCAGCTTCGGTTCCAACAGCGAGAGCGAGCAGTACTTC.

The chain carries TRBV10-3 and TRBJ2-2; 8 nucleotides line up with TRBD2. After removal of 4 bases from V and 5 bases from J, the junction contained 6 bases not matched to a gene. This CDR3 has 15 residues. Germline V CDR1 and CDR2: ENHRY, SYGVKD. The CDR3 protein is CAISGGTRSTGELFF. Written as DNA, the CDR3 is TGTGCCATCAGTGGGGGGACTAGATCGACCGGGGAGCTGTTTTTT.

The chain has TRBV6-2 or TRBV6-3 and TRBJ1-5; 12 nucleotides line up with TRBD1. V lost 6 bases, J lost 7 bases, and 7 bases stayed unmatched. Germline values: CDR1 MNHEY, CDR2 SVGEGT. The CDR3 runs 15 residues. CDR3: CASSPGTGGWQPQHF. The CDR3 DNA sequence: TGTGCCAGCAGCCCCGGGACAGGGGGCTGGCAGCCCCAGCATTTT.

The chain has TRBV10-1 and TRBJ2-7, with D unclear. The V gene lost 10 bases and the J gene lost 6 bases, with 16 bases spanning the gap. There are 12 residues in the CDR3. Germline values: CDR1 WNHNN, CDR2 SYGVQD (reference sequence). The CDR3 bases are TGCGCCACGTACGCTCCTCTCGCCGAGCAGTACTTC. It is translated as CATYAPLAEQYF.

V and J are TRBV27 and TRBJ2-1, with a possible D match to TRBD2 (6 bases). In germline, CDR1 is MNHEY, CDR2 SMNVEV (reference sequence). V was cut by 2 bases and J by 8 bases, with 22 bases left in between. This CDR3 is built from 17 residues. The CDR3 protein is CASSLIRGRRREDEQFF. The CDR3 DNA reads TGTGCCAGCAGTTTAATTAGGGGCAGGAGGAGGGAGGATGAGCAGTTCTTC.

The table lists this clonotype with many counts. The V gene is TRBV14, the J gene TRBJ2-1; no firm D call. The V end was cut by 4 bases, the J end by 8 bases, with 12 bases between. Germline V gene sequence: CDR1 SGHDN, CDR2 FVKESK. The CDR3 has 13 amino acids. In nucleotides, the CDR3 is TGTGCCAGCAGCCTGGGTGGGTGGGATGAGCAGTTCTTC. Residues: CASSLGGWDEQFF.

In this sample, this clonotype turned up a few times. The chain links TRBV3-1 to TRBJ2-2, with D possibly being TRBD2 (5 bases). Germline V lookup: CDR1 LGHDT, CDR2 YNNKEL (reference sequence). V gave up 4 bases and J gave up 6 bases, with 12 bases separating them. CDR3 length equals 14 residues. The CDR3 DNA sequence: TGTGCCAGCAGCCTACTAGTTTCCTCCGGGGAGCTGTTTTTT. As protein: CASSLLVSSGELFF.

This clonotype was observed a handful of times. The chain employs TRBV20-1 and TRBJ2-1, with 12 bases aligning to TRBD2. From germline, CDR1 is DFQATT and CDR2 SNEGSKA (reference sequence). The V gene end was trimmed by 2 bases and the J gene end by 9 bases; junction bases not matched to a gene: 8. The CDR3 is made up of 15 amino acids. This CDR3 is CSARRASGRGSEQFF. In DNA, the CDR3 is TGCAGTGCTAGAAGGGCTAGCGGGAGGGGTTCTGAGCAGTTCTTC.

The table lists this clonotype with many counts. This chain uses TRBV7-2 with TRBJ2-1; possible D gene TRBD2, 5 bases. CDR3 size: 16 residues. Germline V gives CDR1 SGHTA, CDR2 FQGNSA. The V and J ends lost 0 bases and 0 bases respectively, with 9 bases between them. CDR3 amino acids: CASSLAGGRSYNEQFF. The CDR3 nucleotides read TGTGCCAGCAGCTTAGCTGGCGGGCGCTCCTACAATGAGCAGTTCTTC.

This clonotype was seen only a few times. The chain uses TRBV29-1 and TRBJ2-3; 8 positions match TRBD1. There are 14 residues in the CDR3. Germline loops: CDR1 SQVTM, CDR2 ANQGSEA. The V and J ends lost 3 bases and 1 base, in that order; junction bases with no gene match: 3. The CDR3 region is CSVEDRAGTDTQYF. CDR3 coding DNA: TGCAGCGTTGAGGACAGGGCTGGCACAGATACGCAGTATTTT.

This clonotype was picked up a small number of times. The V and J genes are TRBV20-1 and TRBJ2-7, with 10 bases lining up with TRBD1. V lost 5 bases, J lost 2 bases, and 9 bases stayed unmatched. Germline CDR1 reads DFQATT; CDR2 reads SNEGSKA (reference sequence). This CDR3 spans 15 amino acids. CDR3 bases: TGCAGTGCTGTCAACTACGGGACAGGGGCCTACGAGCAGTACTTC. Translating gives CSAVNYGTGAYEQYF.

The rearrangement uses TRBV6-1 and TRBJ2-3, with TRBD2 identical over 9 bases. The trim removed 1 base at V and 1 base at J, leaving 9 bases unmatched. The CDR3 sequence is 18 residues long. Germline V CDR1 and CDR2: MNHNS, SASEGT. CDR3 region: CASSEGWLAGTRTDTQYF. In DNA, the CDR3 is TGTGCCAGCAGTGAAGGATGGCTAGCGGGGACTCGCACAGATACGCAGTATTTT.

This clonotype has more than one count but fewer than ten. CDR3 residues: CASSQNFGDTQYF. DNA for the CDR3: TGCGCCAGCAGCCAAAACTTCGGAGATACGCAGTATTTT. J is TRBJ2-3 and V is TRBV4-3; the D is unclear. Germline V CDR1 and CDR2: LGHNA, YSLEER. The germline V and J ends were trimmed by 2 bases and 5 bases, with 8 bases remaining between them. This CDR3 region has 13 residues.

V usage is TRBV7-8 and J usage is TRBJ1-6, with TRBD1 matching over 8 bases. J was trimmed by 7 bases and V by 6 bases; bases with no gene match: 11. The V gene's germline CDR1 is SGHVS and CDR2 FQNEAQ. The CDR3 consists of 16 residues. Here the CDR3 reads CASRLLGTGGNSPLHF. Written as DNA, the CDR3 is TGTGCCAGCAGATTACTAGGAACAGGGGGAAATTCACCCCTCCACTTT.

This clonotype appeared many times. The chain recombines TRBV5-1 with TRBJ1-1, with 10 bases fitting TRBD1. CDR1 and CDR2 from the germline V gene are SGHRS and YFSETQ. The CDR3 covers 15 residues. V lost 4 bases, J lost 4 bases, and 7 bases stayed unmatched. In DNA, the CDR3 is TGCGCCAGCAGCCTGGGACAGGGGAAGGTCACTGAAGCTTTCTTT. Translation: CASSLGQGKVTEAFF.

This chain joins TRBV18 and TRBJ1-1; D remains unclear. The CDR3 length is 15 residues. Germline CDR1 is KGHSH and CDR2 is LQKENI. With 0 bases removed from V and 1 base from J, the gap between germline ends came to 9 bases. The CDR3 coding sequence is TGTGCCAGCTCACCACCGCGTTCGAGGAACACTGAAGCTTTCTTT. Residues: CASSPPRSRNTEAFF.

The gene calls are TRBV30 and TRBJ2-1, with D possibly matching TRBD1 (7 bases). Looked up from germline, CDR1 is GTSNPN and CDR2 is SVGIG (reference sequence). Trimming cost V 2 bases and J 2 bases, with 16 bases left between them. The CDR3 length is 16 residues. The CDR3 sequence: CAWSPHGGGPYNEQFF. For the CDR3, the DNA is TGTGCCTGGAGTCCCCACGGAGGGGGCCCCTACAATGAGCAGTTCTTC.

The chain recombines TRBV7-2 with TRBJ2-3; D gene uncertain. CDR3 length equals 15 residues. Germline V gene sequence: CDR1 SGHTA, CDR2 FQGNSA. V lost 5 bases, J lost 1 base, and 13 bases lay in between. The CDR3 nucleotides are TGTGCCAGCAGCCAATTTAGCTGGGGCACAGATACGCAGTATTTT. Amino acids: CASSQFSWGTDTQYF.

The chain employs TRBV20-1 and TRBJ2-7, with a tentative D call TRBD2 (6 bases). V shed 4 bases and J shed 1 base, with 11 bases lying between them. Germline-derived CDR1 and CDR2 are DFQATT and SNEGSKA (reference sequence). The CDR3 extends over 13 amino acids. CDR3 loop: CSANSGGSYEQYF. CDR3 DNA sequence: TGCAGTGCTAATAGTGGAGGGTCCTACGAGCAGTACTTC.

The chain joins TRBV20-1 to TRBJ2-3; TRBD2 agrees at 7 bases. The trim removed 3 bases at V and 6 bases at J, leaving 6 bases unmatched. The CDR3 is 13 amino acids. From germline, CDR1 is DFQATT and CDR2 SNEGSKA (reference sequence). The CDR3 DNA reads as TGCAGTGCTAGCGGACTAGGGTCGGATACGCAGTATTTT. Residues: CSASGLGSDTQYF.

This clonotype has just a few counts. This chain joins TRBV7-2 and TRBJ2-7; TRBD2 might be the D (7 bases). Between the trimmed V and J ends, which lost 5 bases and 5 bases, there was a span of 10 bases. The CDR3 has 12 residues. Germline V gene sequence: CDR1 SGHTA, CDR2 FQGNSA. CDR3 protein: CASSTGTNEQYF. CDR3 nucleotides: TGTGCCAGCAGCACAGGGACTAACGAGCAGTACTTC. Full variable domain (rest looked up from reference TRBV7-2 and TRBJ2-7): GAGVSQSPSNKVTEKGKDVELRCDPISGHTALYWYRQSLGQGLEFLIYFQGNSAPDKSGLPSDRFSAERTGGSVSTLTIQRTQQEDSAVYLCASSTGTNEQYFGPGTRLTVT.

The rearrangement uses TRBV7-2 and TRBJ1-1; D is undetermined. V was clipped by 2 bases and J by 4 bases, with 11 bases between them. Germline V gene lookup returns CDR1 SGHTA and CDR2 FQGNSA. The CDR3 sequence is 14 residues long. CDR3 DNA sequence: TGTGCCAGCAGCTTAAAGGGAAGGACCACTGAAGCTTTCTTT. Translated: CASSLKGRTTEAFF.

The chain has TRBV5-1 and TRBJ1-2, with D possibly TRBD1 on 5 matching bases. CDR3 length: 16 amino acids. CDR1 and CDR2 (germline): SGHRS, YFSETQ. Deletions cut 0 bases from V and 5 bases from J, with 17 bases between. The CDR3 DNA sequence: TGCGCCAGCAGCTTGGAGGGACCCCCGGAGGGGTATGGCTACACCTTC. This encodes CASSLEGPPEGYGYTF.

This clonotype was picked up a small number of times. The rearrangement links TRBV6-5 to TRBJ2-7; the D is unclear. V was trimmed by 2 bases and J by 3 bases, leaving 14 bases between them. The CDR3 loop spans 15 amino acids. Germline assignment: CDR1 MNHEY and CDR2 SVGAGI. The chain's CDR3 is CASSYGSEHNYEQYF. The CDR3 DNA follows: TGTGCCAGCAGTTACGGTAGTGAACATAACTACGAGCAGTACTTC.

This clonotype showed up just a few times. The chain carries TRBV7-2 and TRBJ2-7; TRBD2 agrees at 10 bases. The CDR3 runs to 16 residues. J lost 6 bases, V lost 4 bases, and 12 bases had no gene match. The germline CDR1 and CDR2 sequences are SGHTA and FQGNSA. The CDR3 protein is CASSSSALAGSSEQYF. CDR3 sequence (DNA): TGTGCCAGCAGCTCTAGCGCACTAGCGGGGAGCTCCGAGCAGTACTTC. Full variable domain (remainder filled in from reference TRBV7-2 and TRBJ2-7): GAGVSQSPSNKVTEKGKDVELRCDPISGHTALYWYRQSLGQGLEFLIYFQGNSAPDKSGLPSDRFSAERTGGSVSTLTIQRTQQEDSAVYLCASSSSALAGSSEQYFGPGTRLTVT.

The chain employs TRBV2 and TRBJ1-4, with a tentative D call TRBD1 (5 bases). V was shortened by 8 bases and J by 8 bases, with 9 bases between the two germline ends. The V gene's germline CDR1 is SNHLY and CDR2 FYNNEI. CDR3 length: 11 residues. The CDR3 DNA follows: TGTGCCAGCTCCCGGGGGGAAAAACTGTTTTTT. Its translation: CASSRGEKLFF.

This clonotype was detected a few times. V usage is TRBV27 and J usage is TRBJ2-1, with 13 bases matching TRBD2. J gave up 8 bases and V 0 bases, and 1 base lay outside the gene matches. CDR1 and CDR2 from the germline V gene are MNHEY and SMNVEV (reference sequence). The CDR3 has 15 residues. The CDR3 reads CASSLSGLAGYEQFF. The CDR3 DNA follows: TGTGCCAGCAGTTTATCGGGACTAGCGGGATATGAGCAGTTCTTC.

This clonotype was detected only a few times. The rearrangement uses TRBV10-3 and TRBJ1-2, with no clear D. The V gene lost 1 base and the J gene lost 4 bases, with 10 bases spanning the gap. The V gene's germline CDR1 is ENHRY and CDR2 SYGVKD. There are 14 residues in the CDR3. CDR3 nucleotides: TGTGCCATCAGTGAGTTGACATCCACCTATGGCTACACCTTC. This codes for CAISELTSTYGYTF.

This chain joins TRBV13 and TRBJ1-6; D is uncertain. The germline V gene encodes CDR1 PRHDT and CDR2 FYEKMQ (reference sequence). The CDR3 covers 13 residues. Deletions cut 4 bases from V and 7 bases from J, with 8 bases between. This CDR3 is CASSSPGNSPLHF. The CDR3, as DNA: TGTGCCAGCAGCTCCCCGGGGAATTCACCCCTCCACTTT.

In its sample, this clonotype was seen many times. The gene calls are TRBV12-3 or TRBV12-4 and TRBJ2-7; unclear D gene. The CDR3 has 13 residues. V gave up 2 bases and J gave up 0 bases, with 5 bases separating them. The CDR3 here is CASSLQTSYEQYF. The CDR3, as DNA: TGTGCCAGCAGTTTACAGACCTCCTACGAGCAGTACTTC.